This T cell receptor beta chain derives from a study of identical twins. Points from the study as a whole: Cord blood beta clonotypes present at high abundance carried fewer insertions; no such pattern appeared in memory repertoires. Invariant MAIT and iNKT cells are populations that could partly confound zero-insertion analyses.

Comments on this clonotype: Its antigen remains unknown.

Each donor (without exception) was a healthy Caucasian. Through template switching, a universal primer site was introduced, and the cDNA contained unique molecular identifiers. One entry per CDR3 protein results from TCRdb running MiXCR on the 5' RACE reads. This table holds some 710,000 distinct CDR3 sequences, around 6% found once. The J segment lost 2 bases and the V segment lost 3 bases, leaving 7 bases of the junction unmatched. The CDR3 spans 16 residues. Germline V lookup: CDR1 MDHEN, CDR2 SYDVKM. The sequence was collected from a man younger than 30 in good health. The rearrangement links TRBV28 to TRBJ1-5; 7 bases are a match to TRBD1. The sample was naive T cells sorted from blood. The CDR3 DNA reads as TGTGCCAGCAGTTTCCGACAGGGAGCGGGCAATCAGCCCCAGCATTTT. This sequence encodes CASSFRQGAGNQPQHF.